The 17 T cell receptor beta chains presented below share a single source sample, sequenced in a study of beta chain features in type 1 diabetes. TCRB transcripts that were expressed got sequenced, as all of the isolated RNA had been reverse transcribed. Here immunoSEQ multiplex PCR was the method, and the copy in TCRdb shows in-frame clones only, minus some. The repertoire holds 400,000 to 450,000 clones, with about 14% as singletons. What was sequenced was naive CD4+ T cells from blood. These receptors were obtained from a man in his thirties or forties in good health.

J is TRBJ1-2 and V is TRBV7-2; D perhaps matches TRBD1 (6 bases). Germline-derived CDR1 and CDR2 are SGHTA and FQGNSA. This CDR3 comprises 14 residues. V dropped 6 bases and J dropped 4 bases, with 15 bases sitting between them. DNA for the CDR3: TGTGCCAGCAGACTCCCAGGGGCCCGCTATGGCTACACCTTC. Encoded protein: CASRLPGARYGYTF.

The chain is built from TRBV19 and TRBJ1-5; 9 bases map to TRBD1. The junction had 6 bases not matched to a gene; V was cut back by 1 base and J by 5 bases. The germline CDR1 and CDR2 sequences are LNHDA and SQIVND (reference sequence). There are 16 residues in the CDR3. The CDR3 is CASSIVVGQGYQPQHF. CDR3 sequence (DNA): TGTGCCAGTAGTATAGTGGTCGGACAGGGGTATCAGCCCCAGCATTTT.

A note on this clone: The same CDR3 also results from other DNA sequences found in this sample. The rearrangement links TRBV30 to TRBJ1-2; no firm D call. The ends were cut back, 3 bases at V and 4 bases at J, with 6 bases in the middle. The germline CDR1 and CDR2 sequences are GTSNPN and SVGIG (reference sequence). There are 11 residues in the CDR3. The CDR3 sequence is CAWSGSYGYTF. CDR3 bases: TGTGCCTGGAGCGGGAGCTATGGCTACACCTTC.

J is TRBJ2-3 and V is TRBV4-1, with 10 bases matching TRBD2. This CDR3 spans 16 amino acids. Trimming cost V 1 base and J 0 bases; bases outside gene matches: 1. CDR1 and CDR2 from the germline V gene are MGHRA and YSYEKL. CDR3 sequence reads: CASSQVAGGSTDTQYF. CDR3 nucleotides: TGCGCCAGCAGCCAAGTAGCGGGGGGCAGCACAGATACGCAGTATTTT.

This clone has a handful of counts. This rearrangement joins TRBV5-1 to TRBJ2-5, with 8 positions matching TRBD2. V lost 7 bases and J lost 5; bases outside the gene matches: 10. The CDR3 contains 14 residues. From germline, CDR1 is SGHRS and CDR2 YFSETQ. The CDR3 DNA sequence: TGCGCCAGCGGCCCGGGGGGGCCTCGTGAGACCCAGTACTTC. Translating it yields CASGPGGPRETQYF.

This clone was counted between two and nine times. This chain links TRBV30 with TRBJ1-3; D is unclear. The CDR3 covers 14 residues. Trimming took off 5 bases at V and 3 bases at J, with 14 bases between the two ends. From germline, CDR1 is GTSNPN and CDR2 SVGIG (reference sequence). The CDR3 DNA sequence: TGTGCCTGGTCATATGGACTGGGTGGAAACACCATATATTTT. Encoded protein: CAWSYGLGGNTIYF.

There are a few counts of this clone. The chain carries TRBV15 and TRBJ2-6; the match to TRBD2 covers 9 bases. The germline V gene has CDR1 LNHNV and CDR2 YYDKDF (reference sequence). The CDR3 consists of 18 residues. V trimming: 1 base; J trimming: 0 bases; junction bases outside the gene matches: 4. CDR3 in DNA: TGTGCCACCAGCAGAGCGGCTAGCGGGGTCTCTGGGGCCAACGTCCTGACTTTC. This translates into CATSRAASGVSGANVLTF.

The chain couples TRBV15 to TRBJ1-2; 10 positions agree with TRBD1. Germline CDR1 LNHNV, CDR2 YYDKDF (reference sequence). Trimming took 5 bases from V and 3 from J; bases not matched to a gene: 6. The CDR3 totals 15 residues. The CDR3 DNA reads TGTGCCACCAGCCCGGGACAGGGGCGATACTATGGCTACACCTTC. Encoded protein: CATSPGQGRYYGYTF. The full variable domain, rest sourced from reference TRBV15 and TRBJ1-2, is DAMVIQNPRYQVTQFGKPVTLSCSQTLNHNVMYWYQQKSSQAPKLLFHYYDKDFNNEADTPDNFQSRRPNTSFCFLDIRSPGLGDTAMYLCATSPGQGRYYGYTFGSGTRLTVV.

This rearrangement joins TRBV30 to TRBJ1-1; D remains unclear. Trimming pared 3 bases from V and 6 bases from J, leaving 11 bases between. The CDR3 is 12 amino acids. CDR1 and CDR2 (germline): GTSNPN, SVGIG (reference sequence). Written as DNA, the CDR3 is TGTGCCTGGAGGACCCAGTATTCTGAAGCTTTCTTT. Translated: CAWRTQYSEAFF.

This clone was seen more than once but under ten times. The chain has TRBV7-3 and TRBJ2-2; TRBD2 matches 7 bases. The V and J ends lost 0 bases and 6 bases, in that order; junction bases with no gene match: 4. The CDR3 length is 15 residues. Germline CDR1 SGHTA, CDR2 FQGTGA. CDR3 in DNA: TGTGCCAGCAGCTTAACAACGGGAGGTGCCGGGGAGCTGTTTTTT. Protein sequence: CASSLTTGGAGELFF.

In this sample, this clone turned up a few times. The CDR3 sequence is CAISERGNEQFF. The CDR3 DNA sequence: TGTGCCATCAGTGAGAGGGGGAATGAGCAGTTCTTC. The chain carries TRBV10-3 and TRBJ2-1; a weak D match, TRBD1 (6 bases). This CDR3 is 12 amino acids long. CDR1 ENHRY and CDR2 SYGVKD come from the germline V gene. Trimming removed 2 bases at V and 7 bases at J, with 6 bases between.

The chain combines TRBV5-6 with TRBJ2-7; D is unresolved. V was cut by 8 bases and J by 4 bases, with 4 bases left in between. This CDR3 is built from 9 residues. Germline V gene data show CDR1 as SGHDT and CDR2 as YYEEEE. CDR3 nucleotides: TGTGCCAGGACTTACGAGCAGTACTTC. Translating it yields CARTYEQYF.

This clone was counted between two and nine times. The V gene is TRBV10-3, the J gene TRBJ2-1; 7 bases are a match to TRBD1. The CDR3 is 16 residues long. CDR1 and CDR2 from the germline V gene are ENHRY and SYGVKD. Unmatched junction bases numbered 8, after V lost 4 bases and J lost 2 bases. CDR3 coding DNA: TGTGCCATCAGTGCTTCCGGGACAGAACCCTACAATGAGCAGTTCTTC. As protein: CAISASGTEPYNEQFF.

This chain links TRBV9 with TRBJ1-1, with D unclear. CDR3 length: 15 residues. Between the trimmed V and J ends, which lost 0 bases and 0 bases, there was a span of 9 bases. Germline V gene data show CDR1 as SGDLS and CDR2 as YYNGEE. The CDR3: CASSVGPTVNTEAFF. CDR3 nucleotides: TGTGCCAGCAGCGTAGGTCCGACGGTGAACACTGAAGCTTTCTTT.

This clone was recorded a few times. The chain uses TRBV27 and TRBJ2-1; tentative D call: TRBD1 (6 bases). V lost 3 bases and J lost 1, with 13 bases in between. The germline gives CDR1 MNHEY, CDR2 SMNVEV (reference sequence). This CDR3 spans 16 amino acids. The DNA for the CDR3 is TGTGCCAGCAGTTTGGGCAGGGGTACGTCCTACAATGAGCAGTTCTTC. This codes for CASSLGRGTSYNEQFF.

This clone was seen a few times. The rearrangement joins TRBV30 to TRBJ1-2; 9 bases are shared with TRBD1. With V trimmed by 1 base and J by 3 bases, 6 bases remained unmatched. There are 15 residues in the CDR3. The germline gives CDR1 GTSNPN, CDR2 SVGIG (reference sequence). CDR3 DNA: TGTGCCTGGAGTGCTGGGACAGGGATTGACTATGGCTACACCTTC. As protein: CAWSAGTGIDYGYTF. Looking up the rest from reference TRBV30 and TRBJ1-2 gives the full variable domain: SQTIHQWPATLVQPVGSPLSLECTVEGTSNPNLYWYRQAAGRGLQLLFYSVGIGQISSEVPQNLSASRPQDRQFILSSKKLLLSDSGFYLCAWSAGTGIDYGYTFGSGTRLTVV.

V and J are TRBV5-4 and TRBJ2-3; D not certain. V dropped 4 bases and J dropped 4 bases, with 22 bases sitting between them. Germline V gene data show CDR1 as SGHNT and CDR2 as YYREEE (reference sequence). This CDR3 is built from 17 residues. The CDR3 reads CASSPTLEKRRSDTQYF. The CDR3 region has the DNA TGTGCCAGCAGCCCCACTCTTGAGAAGCGAAGATCAGATACGCAGTATTTT.